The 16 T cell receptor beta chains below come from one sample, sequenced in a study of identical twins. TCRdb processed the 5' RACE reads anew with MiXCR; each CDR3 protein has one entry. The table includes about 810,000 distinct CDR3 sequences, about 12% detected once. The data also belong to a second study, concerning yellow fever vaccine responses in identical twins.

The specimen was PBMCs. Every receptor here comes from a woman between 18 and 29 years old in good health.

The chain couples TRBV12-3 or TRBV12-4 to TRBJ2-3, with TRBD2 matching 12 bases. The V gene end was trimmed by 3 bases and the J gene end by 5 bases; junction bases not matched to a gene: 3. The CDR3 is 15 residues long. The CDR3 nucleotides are TGTGCCAGCAGTTTCAGACTAGCGGGAGTAGATACGCAGTATTTT. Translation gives CASSFRLAGVDTQYF.

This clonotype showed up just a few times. In nucleotides, the CDR3 is TGTGCCAGTAGCAGAGCGGTCTGGGAGACCCAGTACTTC. Protein: CASSRAVWETQYF. The rearrangement joins TRBV19 to TRBJ2-5, with D maybe TRBD2 (5 bases). This CDR3 comprises 13 residues. The germline gives CDR1 LNHDA, CDR2 SQIVND (reference sequence). Trimming cost V 6 bases and J 5 bases, with 13 bases left between them.

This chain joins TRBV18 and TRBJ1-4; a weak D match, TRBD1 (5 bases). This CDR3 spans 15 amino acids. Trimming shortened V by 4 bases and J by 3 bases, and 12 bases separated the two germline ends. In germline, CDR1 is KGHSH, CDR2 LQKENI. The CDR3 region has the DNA TGTGCCAGCTCACTTTTATCGGGGCCTAATGAAAAACTGTTTTTT. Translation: CASSLLSGPNEKLFF.

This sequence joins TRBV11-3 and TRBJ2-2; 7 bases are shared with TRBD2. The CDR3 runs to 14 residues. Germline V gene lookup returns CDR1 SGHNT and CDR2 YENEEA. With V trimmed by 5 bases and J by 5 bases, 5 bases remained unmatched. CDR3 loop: CASSKFSGTGELFF. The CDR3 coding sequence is TGTGCCAGCAGCAAATTTAGCGGGACCGGGGAGCTGTTTTTT.

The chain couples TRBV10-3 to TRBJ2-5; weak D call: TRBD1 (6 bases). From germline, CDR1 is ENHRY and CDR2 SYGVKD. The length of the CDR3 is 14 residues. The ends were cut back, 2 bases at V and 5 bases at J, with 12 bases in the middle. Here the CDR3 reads CAISEKGVVETQYF. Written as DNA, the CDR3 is TGTGCCATCAGTGAGAAGGGGGTAGTTGAGACCCAGTACTTC.

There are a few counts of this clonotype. The DNA of the CDR3 is TGTGCCACCAGCAGAACCCCGATCTGGGATCACCGCAGCTCTGGGGCCAACGTCCTGACTTTC. It yields the protein CATSRTPIWDHRSSGANVLTF. This chain connects TRBV15 to TRBJ2-6; D uncertain. CDR3 length: 21 amino acids. V was shortened by 2 bases and J by 0 bases, with 23 bases between the two germline ends. Germline lookup yields CDR1 LNHNV and CDR2 YYDKDF (reference sequence). The full variable domain, with the rest looked up from reference TRBV15 and TRBJ2-6, is DAMVIQNPRYQVTQFGKPVTLSCSQTLNHNVMYWYQQKSSQAPKLLFHYYDKDFNNEADTPDNFQSRRPNTSFCFLDIRSPGLGDTAMYLCATSRTPIWDHRSSGANVLTFGAGSRLTVL.

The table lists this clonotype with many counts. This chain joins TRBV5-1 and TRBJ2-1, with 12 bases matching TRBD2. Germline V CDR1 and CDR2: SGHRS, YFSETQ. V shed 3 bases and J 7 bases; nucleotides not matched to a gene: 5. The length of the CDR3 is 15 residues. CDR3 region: CASSSTSGSGNEQFF. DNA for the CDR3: TGCGCCAGCAGCTCGACTAGCGGGAGCGGGAATGAGCAGTTCTTC.

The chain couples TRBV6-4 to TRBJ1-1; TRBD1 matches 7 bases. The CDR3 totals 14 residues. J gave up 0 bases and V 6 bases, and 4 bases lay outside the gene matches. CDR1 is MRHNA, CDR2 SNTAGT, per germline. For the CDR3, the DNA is TGTGCCAGCAGGGAGGGGGCTCTGAACACTGAAGCTTTCTTT. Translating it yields CASREGALNTEAFF.

This chain's CDR3 is CASNLLAGATDTQYF. CDR3 nucleotide sequence: TGCGCCAGCAATTTACTAGCGGGGGCTACAGATACGCAGTATTTT. The chain combines TRBV5-1 with TRBJ2-3, with 11 positions matching TRBD2. The germline V gene has CDR1 SGHRS and CDR2 YFSETQ. The CDR3 consists of 15 residues. Trimming cost V 6 bases and J 3 bases; bases outside gene matches: 6.

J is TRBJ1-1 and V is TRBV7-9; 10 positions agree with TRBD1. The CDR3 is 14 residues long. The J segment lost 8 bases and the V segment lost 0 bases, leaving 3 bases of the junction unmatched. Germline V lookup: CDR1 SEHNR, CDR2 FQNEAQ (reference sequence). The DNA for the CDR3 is TGTGCCAGCAGCTTAGCGGAGGACAGGGGGGAAGCTTTCTTT. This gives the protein CASSLAEDRGEAFF.

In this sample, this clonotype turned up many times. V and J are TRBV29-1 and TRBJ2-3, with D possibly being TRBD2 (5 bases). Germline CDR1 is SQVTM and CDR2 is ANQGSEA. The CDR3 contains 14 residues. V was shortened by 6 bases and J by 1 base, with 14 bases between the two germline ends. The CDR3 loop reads CSVGGLAGTDTQYF. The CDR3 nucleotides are TGCAGCGTCGGCGGTCTAGCTGGCACAGATACGCAGTATTTT.

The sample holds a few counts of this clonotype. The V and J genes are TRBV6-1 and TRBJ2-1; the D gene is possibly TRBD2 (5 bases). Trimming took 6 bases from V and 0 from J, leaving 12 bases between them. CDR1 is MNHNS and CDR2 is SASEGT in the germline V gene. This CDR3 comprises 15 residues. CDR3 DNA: TGTGCCAGCAGGGGGTTGGGGAGCTCCTACAATGAGCAGTTCTTC. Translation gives CASRGLGSSYNEQFF.

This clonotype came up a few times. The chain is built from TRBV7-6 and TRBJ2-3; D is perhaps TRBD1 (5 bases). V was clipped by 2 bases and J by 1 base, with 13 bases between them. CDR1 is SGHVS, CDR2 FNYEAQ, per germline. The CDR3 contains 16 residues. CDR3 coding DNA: TGTGCCAGCAGCTTACCCCCGGACACCGGCACAGATACGCAGTATTTT. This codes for CASSLPPDTGTDTQYF. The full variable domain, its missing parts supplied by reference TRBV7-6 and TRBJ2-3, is GAGVSQSPRYKVTKRGQDVALRCDPISGHVSLYWYRQALGQGPEFLTYFNYEAQQDKSGLPNDRFSAERPEGSISTLTIQRTEQRDSAMYRCASSLPPDTGTDTQYFGPGTRLTVL.

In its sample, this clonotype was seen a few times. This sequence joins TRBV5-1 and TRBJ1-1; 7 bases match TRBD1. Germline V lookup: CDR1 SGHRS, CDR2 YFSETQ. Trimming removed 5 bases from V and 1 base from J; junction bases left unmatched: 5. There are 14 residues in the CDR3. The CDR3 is CASRVGTANTEAFF. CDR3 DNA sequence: TGCGCCAGCAGAGTCGGGACAGCGAACACTGAAGCTTTCTTT.

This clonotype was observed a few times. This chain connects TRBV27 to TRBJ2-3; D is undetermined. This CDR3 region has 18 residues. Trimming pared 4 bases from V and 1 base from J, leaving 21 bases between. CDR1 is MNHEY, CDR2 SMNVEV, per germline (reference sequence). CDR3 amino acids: CASSSVGPGSIRTDTQYF. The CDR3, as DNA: TGTGCCAGCAGTTCGGTAGGGCCCGGATCGATCCGCACAGATACGCAGTATTTT.

The DNA of the CDR3 is TGCAGCGTTGGCGACAGGGGCTACACCGGGGAGCTGTTTTTT. Protein: CSVGDRGYTGELFF. V and J are TRBV29-1 and TRBJ2-2; 8 bases fit TRBD1. Germline assignment: CDR1 SQVTM and CDR2 ANQGSEA. With 4 bases clipped from V and 3 bases from J, the junction kept 4 bases outside the gene matches. The length of the CDR3 is 14 residues.